The T cell receptor (beta chain) under discussion was sequenced for a study of CD8+ T cells in alopecia areata. Study details: The authors scored treated patients' severity by affected scalp percentage. General study findings and limits: Throughout tofacitinib, many expanded lesional clones continued to persist in scalp and blood. It was lesional scalp, especially alopecia totalis/universalis, that showed higher clonality than normal scalp.

CDR1 and CDR2 from the germline V gene are SGHAT and FQDESV (reference sequence). The CDR3 is 13 amino acids. V gave up 3 bases and J gave up 3 bases, with 5 bases separating them. This clone was observed a handful of times. Its antigen is not known. The authors extracted RNA and reverse transcribed it into cDNA as the sequencing template. Data came from immunoSEQ multiplex PCR; TCRdb stores just in-frame clones and leaves some out. The data hold 110,000 to 150,000 clones, with approximately 86% observed a single time. Noted treatment: oral pan-JAK inhibitor, 5-10 mg twice daily. PBMCs served as the source from which CD4+ and CD8+ T cells were sorted.

The sequencing here drew on CD8+ T cells sorted from blood, taken at week 4, from a patient treated with tofacitinib. V is TRBV11-1 and J is TRBJ2-2, with D uncertain. This TCR came from a human donor with alopecia areata. CDR3 coding DNA: TGTGCCAGCAGCTTTGCGTACACCGGGGAGCTGTTTTTT. Its protein product is CASSFAYTGELFF.